This T cell receptor (beta chain) was found in a study of blood T cell repertoires in COVID-19. TCRdb keeps only in-frame clones here, not all; method: immunoSEQ multiplex PCR. The sample holds some 50,000 clones; 65% to 90% are singletons and the top ten take 7.3%. This CDR3 has 15 residues. Germline loops: CDR1 SNHLY, CDR2 FYNNEI. V lost 6 bases to trimming and J lost 3 bases, with 17 bases between them. The TCR originated in a man in his forties with acute or convalescent COVID-19. Sequencing was done on a sample of peripheral blood. The chain carries TRBV2 and TRBJ1-2; possibly TRBD1 for D (5 bases). CDR3 loop: CASRRDAGTDYGYTF. CDR3 DNA: TGTGCCAGCAGGCGGGACGCCGGGACGGACTATGGCTACACCTTC.